These 29 T cell receptor beta chains came from one sample sequenced in a study of T-cell reconstitution after alpha-beta-depleted transplantation in children. Their antigens are not known. For TCRbeta, the library was prepared with unique molecular identifiers. TCRdb processed the PCR reads anew with MiXCR; each CDR3 protein has one entry. The sample includes some 300,000 distinct CDR3 sequences, nearly 8% of them seen just once. General study results and limits: T-cell counts and diversity at one year following transplant were attributed mainly to newly produced T cells.

The specimen comprised peripheral blood, sampled 360 days after TCRalphabeta/CD19-depleted stem cell transplant. Every receptor here comes from a female patient aged 2-15 years who had a stem cell transplant for Fanconi anemia, so the T cells may come from the graft donor.

This clonotype was detected many times. V gene TRBV10-3 combines with J gene TRBJ2-3; 7 nucleotides line up with TRBD2. The CDR3 runs to 16 residues. The germline gives CDR1 ENHRY, CDR2 SYGVKD. With 3 bases clipped from V and 0 bases from J, the junction kept 6 bases outside the gene matches. CDR3 region: CAISEWLRESTDTQYF. The CDR3 region has the DNA TGTGCCATCAGTGAATGGTTGCGGGAGAGCACAGATACGCAGTATTTT.

This clonotype has a count of ten or more. CDR3 DNA: TGTGCCATCAGTGAGAAGAGAGAAAAACTGTTTTTT. It yields the protein CAISEKREKLFF. This chain joins TRBV10-3 and TRBJ1-4; D gene unclear. The ends were cut back, 2 bases at V and 8 bases at J, with 6 bases in the middle. There are 12 residues in the CDR3. Germline CDR1 reads ENHRY; CDR2 reads SYGVKD.

Notes on this clonotype: Possible read error: a much larger clone is one base away. As the CDR3 is not closed by the conserved phenylalanine or tryptophan, this likely results from a read error. V is TRBV5-4 and J is TRBJ2-7, with D hard to call. The germline V gene encodes CDR1 SGHNT and CDR2 YYREEE (reference sequence). The V end was cut by 4 bases, the J end by 4 bases, with 9 bases between. The CDR3 has 12 residues. The DNA of the CDR3 is TGTGCCAGCAGCGGCCAAGCGTACGAGCAGTACTGC. It translates to CASSGQAYEQYC.

Ten or more counts support this clonotype. The rearrangement links TRBV5-4 to TRBJ2-3; D is perhaps TRBD1 or TRBD2 (5 bases each). Between the trimmed V and J ends, which lost 9 bases and 2 bases, there was a span of 13 bases. The germline gives CDR1 SGHNT, CDR2 YYREEE (reference sequence). The length of the CDR3 is 13 residues. The CDR3 here is CATGAEATDTQYF. The CDR3 DNA sequence: TGTGCCACCGGGGCGGAGGCCACAGATACGCAGTATTTT.

The gene calls are TRBV25-1 and TRBJ1-1; no clear D gene. The V end lost 1 base, the J end lost 0 bases, and 9 bases lay between the germline ends. Germline CDR1 is MGHDK and CDR2 is SYGVNS. There are 15 residues in the CDR3. CDR3 DNA sequence: TGTGCCAGCAGTGAATCAAGAATGGTGAACACTGAAGCTTTCTTT. Encoded protein: CASSESRMVNTEAFF. Filled out from reference TRBV25-1 and TRBJ1-1, the complete variable domain reads EADIYQTPRYLVIGTGKKITLECSQTMGHDKMYWYQQDPGMELHLIHYSYGVNSTEKGDLSSESTVSRIRTEHFPLTLESARPSHTSQYLCASSESRMVNTEAFFGQGTRLTVV.

The sample holds many counts of this clonotype. The germline gene is not matched at one end of the junction; a read error may be the cause. The rearrangement uses TRBV11-2 and TRBJ2-2; D uncertain. Germline V gene data show CDR1 as SGHAT and CDR2 as FQNNGV. There are 12 residues in the CDR3. The CDR3: CASNHATRELFF. The CDR3, as DNA: TGTGCCAGCAACCATGCCACCCGGGAGCTGTTTTTT.

This clonotype was counted ten times or more. V usage is TRBV4-1 and J usage is TRBJ2-2, with D possibly TRBD1 on 5 matching bases. The CDR3 runs 13 residues. V lost 5 bases to trimming and J lost 14 bases, with 18 bases between them. Germline V gives CDR1 MGHRA, CDR2 YSYEKL. DNA of the CDR3: TGCGCCAGCAGCGAAAGCAGGGTTTCTGGTCTGTTTTTT. The encoded protein is CASSESRVSGLFF.

This chain uses TRBV5-6 with TRBJ2-2; tentative D call: TRBD1 (5 bases). Trimming cost V 4 bases and J 12 bases, with 19 bases left between them. Germline loops: CDR1 SGHDT, CDR2 YYEEEE. The CDR3 is made up of 14 amino acids. Here the CDR3 DNA reads TGTGCCAGCAGCGGGCAGGGCCCCGCACAGCAGCTGTTTTTT. Translated: CASSGQGPAQQLFF.

This clonotype was seen a few times. The genes are TRBV5-1 and TRBJ1-1, with D unresolved. Germline V CDR1 and CDR2: SGHRS, YFSETQ. The CDR3 spans 12 residues. The V end was cut by 7 bases, the J end by 6 bases, with 13 bases between. Here the CDR3 reads CASFDGGPEAFF. DNA for the CDR3: TGCGCCAGCTTTGATGGTGGCCCTGAAGCTTTCTTT.

This clonotype came up many times. V usage is TRBV3-1 and J usage is TRBJ2-1; D unclear. Germline assignment: CDR1 LGHDT and CDR2 YNNKEL (reference sequence). The V end lost 1 base, the J end lost 9 bases, and 10 bases lay between the germline ends. The CDR3 extends over 13 amino acids. This CDR3 is CASSQGVWSEQFF. DNA for the CDR3: TGTGCCAGCAGCCAAGGGGTTTGGAGTGAGCAGTTCTTC.

As for this clonotype: This may arise from a read error, as a much more abundant clone is one base away. The chain combines TRBV27 with TRBJ2-2; D is undetermined. CDR3 length equals 13 residues. Germline CDR1 is MNHEY and CDR2 is SMNVEV (reference sequence). Trimming removed 7 bases from V and 3 bases from J, with 9 bases in between. The CDR3 region has the DNA TGTGCCAGCATGAGGACGGACACCGGGGAGCTGTTTTTT. Its translation: CASMRTDTGELFF.

This chain uses TRBV2 with TRBJ1-1, with TRBD1 matching 11 bases. Germline V lookup: CDR1 SNHLY, CDR2 FYNNEI. V dropped 5 bases and J dropped 3; count of bases not matched to a gene: 11. The CDR3 contains 17 residues. This CDR3 reads CASSYPGTGGDDTEAFF. Here the CDR3 DNA reads TGTGCCAGCAGTTACCCCGGGACAGGGGGTGACGACACTGAAGCTTTCTTT.

The sample holds many counts of this clonotype. The chain couples TRBV20-1 to TRBJ2-1, with D perhaps TRBD2 (5 bases). CDR3 length: 13 residues. Germline V CDR1 and CDR2: DFQATT, SNEGSKA (reference sequence). Trimming left V 3 bases short and J 12 bases short, with 18 bases between. The CDR3 reads CSASNTGIRVQFF. The CDR3, as DNA: TGCAGTGCTAGCAACACGGGGATTCGTGTGCAGTTCTTC.

Ten or more counts support this clonotype. This chain joins TRBV6-5 and TRBJ2-3, with D unresolved. The ends were cut back, 0 bases at V and 2 bases at J, with 6 bases in the middle. This CDR3 spans 14 amino acids. CDR1 and CDR2 from the germline V gene are MNHEY and SVGAGI. Here the CDR3 DNA reads TGTGCCAGCAGTTACTCGAGAGCCACAGATACGCAGTATTTT. It encodes CASSYSRATDTQYF.

The chain carries TRBV9 and TRBJ2-3; no clear D gene. The CDR3 runs to 14 residues. The V and J ends lost 0 bases and 3 bases respectively, with 8 bases between them. Germline CDR1 SGDLS, CDR2 YYNGEE. CDR3 nucleotide sequence: TGTGCCAGCAGCGTAGGGGTAGGGACAGATACGCAGTATTTT. Translation gives CASSVGVGTDTQYF.

This clonotype was seen a handful of times. The J gene is TRBJ1-1, the V gene TRBV27; weak D call: TRBD1 (6 bases). Trimming shortened V by 2 bases and J by 1 base, and 11 bases separated the two germline ends. CDR1 and CDR2 (germline): MNHEY, SMNVEV (reference sequence). The CDR3 has 15 residues. The CDR3 protein is CASSLTAGENTEAFF. The CDR3 DNA follows: TGTGCCAGCAGTTTAACGGCAGGGGAGAACACTGAAGCTTTCTTT.

The chain couples TRBV5-4 to TRBJ1-5, with unresolved D. This CDR3 comprises 15 residues. The germline V and J ends were trimmed by 1 base and 3 bases, with 11 bases remaining between them. Germline V lookup: CDR1 SGHNT, CDR2 YYREEE (reference sequence). CDR3 in amino acids: CASSLTGGNNQPQHF. The CDR3 DNA reads TGTGCCAGCAGCTTGACGGGCGGAAACAATCAGCCCCAGCATTTT.

Many counts were recorded for this clonotype. The V call is TRBV6-2 or TRBV6-3, the J call TRBJ2-2; D possibly matches TRBD1 or TRBD2 (5 bases each). CDR3 length: 13 amino acids. Trimming took 2 bases from V and 9 from J, leaving 10 bases between them. The V gene's germline CDR1 is MNHEY and CDR2 SVGEGT. The DNA for the CDR3 is TGTGCCAGCAGTTACCGGGACGTCCGGGAGCTGTTTTTT. This sequence encodes CASSYRDVRELFF.

V usage is TRBV20-1 and J usage is TRBJ2-5; a possible D gene is TRBD2 (5 bases). The ends were cut back, 0 bases at V and 2 bases at J, with 7 bases in the middle. Germline lookup yields CDR1 DFQATT and CDR2 SNEGSKA (reference sequence). CDR3 size: 13 residues. CDR3 DNA: TGCAGTGCTAGAGATTGGACTCAAGAGACCCAGTACTTC. It encodes CSARDWTQETQYF.

This clonotype occurred a few times. The chain's CDR3 is CASSTRTGFQPQHF. CDR3 nucleotides: TGTGCCAGCAGTACCAGGACAGGGTTTCAGCCCCAGCATTTT. The chain carries TRBV6-2 or TRBV6-3 and TRBJ1-5, with 8 bases aligning to TRBD1. Germline CDR1 MNHEY, CDR2 SVGEGT. CDR3 size: 14 residues. V shed 5 bases, J shed 6 bases, and the junction held 6 bases outside the gene matches.

This clonotype was seen ten or more times. The chain combines TRBV25-1 with TRBJ2-7; D unclear. Germline loops: CDR1 MGHDK, CDR2 SYGVNS. CDR3 length: 10 residues. This CDR3 is CALSSYEQYF. Here the CDR3 DNA reads TGTGCTCTAAGCTCCTACGAGCAGTACTTC.

This clonotype was seen repeatedly, ten times or more. The CDR3 region has the DNA TGTGCCAGCAGTGAAAGAAATAAGGACACCTTC. Amino acid sequence: CASSERNKDTF. The chain couples TRBV6-1 to TRBJ1-2; no reliable D call. Trimming shortened V by 2 bases and J by 12 bases, and 10 bases separated the two germline ends. This CDR3 has 11 amino acids. CDR1 and CDR2 (germline): MNHNS, SASEGT.

A few counts support this clonotype. The DNA of the CDR3 is TGCGCCAGCAGCCAAGATCGGAAATCACCCCTCCACTTT. It codes for CASSQDRKSPLHF. The chain is built from TRBV4-3 and TRBJ1-6; D ambiguous. V was clipped by 0 bases and J by 10 bases, with 7 bases between them. Per germline, CDR1 LGHNA and CDR2 YSLEER. The CDR3 consists of 13 residues.

This clonotype has just a few counts. This rearrangement joins TRBV7-6 to TRBJ2-1, with 8 bases aligning to TRBD2. With V trimmed by 1 base and J by 4 bases, 12 bases remained unmatched. Germline V gives CDR1 SGHVS, CDR2 FNYEAQ. The length of the CDR3 is 18 residues. CDR3 nucleotide sequence: TGTGCCAGCAGCTTAGTCACTGTGGGACTAGAAGGGTACAATGAGCAGTTCTTC. It encodes CASSLVTVGLEGYNEQFF.

This clonotype has only a few counts. This chain joins TRBV30 and TRBJ2-3, with TRBD1 matching 10 bases. The CDR3 has 16 residues. Germline V gives CDR1 GTSNPN, CDR2 SVGIG (reference sequence). J lost 3 bases, V lost 4 bases, and 10 bases had no gene match. The CDR3 loop reads CAWITRDRGRTDTQYF. CDR3 in DNA: TGTGCCTGGATTACGCGGGACAGGGGAAGAACAGATACGCAGTATTTT.

This clonotype was seen ten or more times. This rearrangement joins TRBV12-3 or TRBV12-4 to TRBJ2-5; TRBD2 matches at 12 bases. The CDR3 contains 16 residues. Unmatched junction bases numbered 8, after V lost 5 bases and J lost 4 bases. CDR3 in amino acids: CASSISSGRAPETQYF. The CDR3 DNA follows: TGTGCCAGCAGTATCTCTAGCGGGAGGGCCCCAGAGACCCAGTACTTC.

V and J are TRBV28 and TRBJ2-5; TRBD2 matches at 8 bases. The CDR3 sequence is 16 residues long. Germline V gene sequence: CDR1 MDHEN, CDR2 SYDVKM. J was trimmed by 2 bases and V by 3 bases; bases with no gene match: 8. The CDR3 coding sequence is TGTGCCAGCAGTTTTATCATAGCGGGGATTCAAGAGACCCAGTACTTC. Its translation is CASSFIIAGIQETQYF.

Regarding this clonotype: Possible read error: a much larger clone is one base away. The V and J genes are TRBV7-2 and TRBJ2-3, with TRBD2 matching 12 bases. The V gene end was trimmed by 4 bases and the J gene end by 0 bases; junction bases not matched to a gene: 5. The CDR3 sequence is 17 residues long. The V gene's germline CDR1 is SGHTA and CDR2 FQGNSA. CDR3 DNA: TGTGCCAGCAGCTCCCGGACTAGCGGGGTTAGCACAGATACGCAGTATTTT. Translating it yields CASSSRTSGVSTDTQYF.

This sequence joins TRBV27 and TRBJ1-1, with unresolved D. The V end was cut by 3 bases, the J end by 5 bases, with 10 bases between. Germline V CDR1 and CDR2: MNHEY, SMNVEV (reference sequence). This CDR3 is 13 amino acids long. The CDR3 region has the DNA TGTGCCAGCAGTTTGCCTACGAGTACTGAAGCTTTCTTT. Protein sequence: CASSLPTSTEAFF.